This T cell receptor beta chain originates from a study of tumor-infiltrating lymphocytes in primary liver carcinoma. Study-wide points: Less overlap was seen in tumor-adjacent and tumor-blood pairs than in tumor region pairs. Blood trailed tumors significantly in top-250-clone fraction (p = 0.039).

The authors made TCR beta cDNA from approximately 500 ng total RNA with a constant-region primer. Three-round nested multiplex PCR performed with slightly modified ARM-PCR produced the TCR beta libraries. In the first two PCR rounds, TRBV1-TRBV30 forward primers were paired with a C-beta reverse primer, and each round lasted about 10 cycles. MiXCR, run by TCRdb on the multiplex PCR reads, gives a single entry per CDR3 protein. Of tens of thousands of distinct CDR3 sequences listed, 71% were seen once; the top ten hold roughly 40%. This CDR3 contains 15 residues. Germline V gene sequence: CDR1 SQVTM, CDR2 ANQGSEA. This clonotype was counted only a few times. Its antigen is currently unknown. At one end, the junction sequence differs from germline, possibly due to a read error. Unsorted bulk tissue, 20-30 mg of it, served as the source for co-extraction of RNA and DNA. Surgeons resected the patients' primary liver carcinomas.

The clonotype was recovered from a man aged 35-49 years with primary liver carcinoma and hepatitis B virus infection. J is TRBJ1-1 and V is TRBV29-1, with D tentatively TRBD1 (5 bases). Sequences were obtained from liver tumor tissue from sampling region 4. Described subset: tumor region T4, right-lateral pole. The CDR3 loop is CIVSAGWGMSTEAFF. CDR3 nucleotides: TGCATCGTTTCCGCAGGGTGGGGCATGAGCACTGAAGCTTTCTTT.